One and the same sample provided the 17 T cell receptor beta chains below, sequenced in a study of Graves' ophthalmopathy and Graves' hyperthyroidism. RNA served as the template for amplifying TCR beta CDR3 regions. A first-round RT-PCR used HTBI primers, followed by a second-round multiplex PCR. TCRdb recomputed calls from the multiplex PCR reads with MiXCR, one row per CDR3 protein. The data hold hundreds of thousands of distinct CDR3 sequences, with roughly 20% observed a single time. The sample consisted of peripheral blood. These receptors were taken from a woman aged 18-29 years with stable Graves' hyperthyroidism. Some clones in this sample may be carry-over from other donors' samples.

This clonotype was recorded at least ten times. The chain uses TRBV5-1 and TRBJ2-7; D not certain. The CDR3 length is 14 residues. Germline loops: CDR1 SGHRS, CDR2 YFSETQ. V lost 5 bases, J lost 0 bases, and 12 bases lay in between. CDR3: CASRPPESSYEQYF. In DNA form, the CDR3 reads TGCGCCAGCAGACCACCCGAGAGCTCCTACGAGCAGTACTTC. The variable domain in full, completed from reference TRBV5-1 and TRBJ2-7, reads KAGVTQTPRYLIKTRGQQVTLSCSPISGHRSVSWYQQTPGQGLQFLFEYFSETQRNKGNFPGRFSGRQFSNSRSEMNVSTLELGDSALYLCASRPPESSYEQYFGPGTRLTVT.

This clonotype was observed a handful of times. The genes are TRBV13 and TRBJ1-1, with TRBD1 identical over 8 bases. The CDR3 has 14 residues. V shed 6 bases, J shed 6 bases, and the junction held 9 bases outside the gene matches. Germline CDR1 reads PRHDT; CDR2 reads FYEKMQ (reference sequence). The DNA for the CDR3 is TGTGCCAGCAGACGGCAGGGGGCCGGGGCTGAAGCTTTCTTT. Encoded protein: CASRRQGAGAEAFF.

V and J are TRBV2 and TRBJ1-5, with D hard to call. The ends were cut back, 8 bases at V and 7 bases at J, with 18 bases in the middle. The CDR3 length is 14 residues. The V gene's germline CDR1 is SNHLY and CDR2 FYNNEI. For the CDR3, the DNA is TGTGCCAGCCGTCACCGGGGAGGGAGGCAGCCCCAGCATTTT. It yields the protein CASRHRGGRQPQHF.

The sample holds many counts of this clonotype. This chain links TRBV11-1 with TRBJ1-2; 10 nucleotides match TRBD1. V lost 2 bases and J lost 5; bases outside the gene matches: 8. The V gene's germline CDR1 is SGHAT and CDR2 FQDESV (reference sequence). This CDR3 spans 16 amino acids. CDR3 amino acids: CASSLYSGQGDYGYTF. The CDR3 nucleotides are TGTGCCAGCAGCTTATACTCCGGACAGGGGGATTATGGCTACACCTTC.

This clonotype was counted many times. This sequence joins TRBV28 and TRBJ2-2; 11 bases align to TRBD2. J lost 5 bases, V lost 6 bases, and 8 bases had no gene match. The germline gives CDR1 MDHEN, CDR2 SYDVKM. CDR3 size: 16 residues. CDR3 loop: CASSLRLAGKTGELFF. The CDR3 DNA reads TGTGCCAGCAGCCTTAGACTAGCGGGAAAAACCGGGGAGCTGTTTTTT.

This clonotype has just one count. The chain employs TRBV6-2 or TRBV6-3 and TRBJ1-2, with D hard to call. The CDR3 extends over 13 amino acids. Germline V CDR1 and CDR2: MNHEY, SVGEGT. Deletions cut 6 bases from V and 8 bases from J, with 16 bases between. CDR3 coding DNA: TGTGCCAGCAGACTTTCTAGCGATTGGGGCTACACCTTC. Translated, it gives CASRLSSDWGYTF.

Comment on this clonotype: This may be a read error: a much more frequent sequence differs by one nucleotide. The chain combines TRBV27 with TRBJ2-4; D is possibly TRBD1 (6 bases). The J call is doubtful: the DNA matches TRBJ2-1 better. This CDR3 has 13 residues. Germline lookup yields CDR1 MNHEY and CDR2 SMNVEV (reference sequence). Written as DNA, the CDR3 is TGTGCCAGGAGGACAGCTGTCAAAAACATTCAGTTCTTC. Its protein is CARRTAVKNIQFF.

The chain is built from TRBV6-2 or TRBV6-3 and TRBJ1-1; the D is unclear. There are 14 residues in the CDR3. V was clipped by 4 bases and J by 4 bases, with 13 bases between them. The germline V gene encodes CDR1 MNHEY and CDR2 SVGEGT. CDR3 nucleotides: TGTGCCAGCAGTTTTAGGAGAGTGGGCACTGAAGCTTTCTTT. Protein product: CASSFRRVGTEAFF.

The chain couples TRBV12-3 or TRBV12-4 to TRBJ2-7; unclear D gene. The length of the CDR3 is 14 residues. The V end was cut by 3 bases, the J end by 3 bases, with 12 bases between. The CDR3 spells CASSFGPPIYEQYF. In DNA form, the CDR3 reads TGTGCCAGCAGTTTCGGGCCTCCGATCTACGAGCAGTACTTC.

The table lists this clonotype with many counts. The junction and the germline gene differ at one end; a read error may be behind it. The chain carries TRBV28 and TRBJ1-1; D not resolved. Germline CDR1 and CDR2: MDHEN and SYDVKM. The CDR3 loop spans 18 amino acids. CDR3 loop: CASGFGVTKGSRSTEAFF. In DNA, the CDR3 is TGTGCCAGCGGTTTCGGGGTAACTAAAGGAAGTCGTTCCACTGAAGCTTTCTTT. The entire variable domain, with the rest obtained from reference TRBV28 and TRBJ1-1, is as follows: DVKVTQSSRYLVKRTGEKVFLECVQDMDHENMFWYRQDPGLGLRLIYFSYDVKMKEKGDIPEGYSVSREKKERFSLILESASTNQTSMYLCASGFGVTKGSRSTEAFFGQGTRLTVV.

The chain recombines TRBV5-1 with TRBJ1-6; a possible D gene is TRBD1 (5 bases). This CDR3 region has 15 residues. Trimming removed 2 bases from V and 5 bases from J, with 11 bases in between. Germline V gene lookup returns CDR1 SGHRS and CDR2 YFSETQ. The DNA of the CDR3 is TGCGCCAGCAGCTTATCGGGGGTCGATAATTCACCCCTCCACTTT. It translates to CASSLSGVDNSPLHF.

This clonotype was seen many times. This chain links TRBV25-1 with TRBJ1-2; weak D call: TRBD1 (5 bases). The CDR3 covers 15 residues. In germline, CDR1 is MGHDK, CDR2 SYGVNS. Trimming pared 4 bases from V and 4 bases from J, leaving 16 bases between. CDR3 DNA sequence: TGTGCCAGCAGTGTTTTAGACAGCCGGACCTATGGCTACACCTTC. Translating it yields CASSVLDSRTYGYTF.

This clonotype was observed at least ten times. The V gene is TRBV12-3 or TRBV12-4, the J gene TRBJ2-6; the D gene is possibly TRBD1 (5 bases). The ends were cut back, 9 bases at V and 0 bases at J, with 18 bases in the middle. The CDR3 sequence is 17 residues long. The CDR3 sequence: CARSKQVFYSGANVLTF. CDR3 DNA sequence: TGTGCCAGGTCGAAACAGGTCTTTTACTCTGGGGCCAACGTCCTGACTTTC.

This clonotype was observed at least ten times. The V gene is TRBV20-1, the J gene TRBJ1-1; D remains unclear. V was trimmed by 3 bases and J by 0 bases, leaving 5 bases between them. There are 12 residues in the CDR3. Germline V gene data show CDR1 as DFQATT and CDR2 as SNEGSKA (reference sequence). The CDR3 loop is CSASYMNTEAFF. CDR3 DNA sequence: TGCAGTGCTAGCTACATGAACACTGAAGCTTTCTTT.

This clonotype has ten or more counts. The chain's CDR3 is CASSVGRTSVTGELFF. CDR3 DNA sequence: TGTGCCAGCAGCGTAGGGCGGACTAGCGTCACCGGGGAGCTGTTTTTT. V gene TRBV9 combines with J gene TRBJ2-2; 9 bases are shared with TRBD2. Germline CDR1 reads SGDLS; CDR2 reads YYNGEE. The CDR3 length is 16 residues. Unmatched junction bases numbered 4, after V lost 0 bases and J lost 4 bases.

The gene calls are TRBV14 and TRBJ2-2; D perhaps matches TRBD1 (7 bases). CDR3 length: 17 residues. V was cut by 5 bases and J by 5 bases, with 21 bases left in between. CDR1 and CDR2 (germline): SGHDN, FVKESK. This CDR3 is CASSGYRGDSTTGELFF. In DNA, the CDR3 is TGTGCCAGCAGCGGATACCGCGGGGACAGTACAACCGGGGAGCTGTTTTTT.

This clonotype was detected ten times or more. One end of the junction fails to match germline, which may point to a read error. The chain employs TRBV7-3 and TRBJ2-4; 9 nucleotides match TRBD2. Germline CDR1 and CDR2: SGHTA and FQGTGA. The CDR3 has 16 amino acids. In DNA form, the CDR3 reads TGTGTCAGCAGCTACCCGCGGGGACTAGCCCAAGCCATTCAGTACTTC. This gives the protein CVSSYPRGLAQAIQYF.